The sequence of this T cell receptor (beta chain) was determined in a study of OX40 agonist ivuxolimab in advanced cancers. Study context: Hepatocellular carcinoma, melanoma, renal cell or head and neck cancer affected the dose-escalation patients. Study-level findings and limits: Doses of 0.1 to 3.0 mg/kg were accompanied by clonal expansion of CD4+ and CD8+ blood T cells by week 6.

Losses at the gene ends were 2 bases for V and 9 bases for J; bases not matched to a gene: 4. The CDR3 contains 14 residues. Germline V gene data show CDR1 as SEHNR and CDR2 as FQNEAQ (reference sequence). Assay used: immunoSEQ multiplex PCR; TCRdb lists only in-frame clones, some missing. The sample has 90,000 to 150,000 clones; approximately 92% are singletons. Systemic immunosuppression or a history of autoimmune disease excluded patients. In the case of this clone: As yet, its antigen is unknown.

Here the sequenced sample was CD4+ or CD8+ T cells sorted from blood, taken in a trial of the OX40 agonist ivuxolimab. The clonotype was recovered from an adult with an advanced solid tumor such as melanoma, head and neck, liver or kidney cancer. V usage is TRBV7-9 and J usage is TRBJ1-6; TRBD1 aligns across 7 bases. In DNA form, the CDR3 reads TGTGCCAGCAGCTTAAGTGACAGGGTTTCACCCCTCCACTTT. This gives the protein CASSLSDRVSPLHF. The entire variable domain, with the rest obtained from reference TRBV7-9 and TRBJ1-6, is as follows: DTGVSQNPRHKITKRGQNVTFRCDPISEHNRLYWYRQTLGQGPEFLTYFQNEAQLEKSRLLSDRFSAERPKGSFSTLEIQRTEQGDSAMYLCASSLSDRVSPLHFGNGTRLTVT.